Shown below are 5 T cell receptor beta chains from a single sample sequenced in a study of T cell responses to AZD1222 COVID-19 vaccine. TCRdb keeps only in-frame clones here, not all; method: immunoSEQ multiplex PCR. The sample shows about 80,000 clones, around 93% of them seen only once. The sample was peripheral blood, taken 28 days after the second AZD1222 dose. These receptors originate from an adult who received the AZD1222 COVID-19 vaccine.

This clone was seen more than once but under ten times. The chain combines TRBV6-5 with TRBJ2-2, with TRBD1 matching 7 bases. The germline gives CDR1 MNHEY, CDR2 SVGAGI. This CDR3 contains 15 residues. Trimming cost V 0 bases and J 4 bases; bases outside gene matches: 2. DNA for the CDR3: TGTGCCAGCAGTTACTCGACAGGGAGCACCGGGGAGCTGTTTTTT. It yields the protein CASSYSTGSTGELFF.

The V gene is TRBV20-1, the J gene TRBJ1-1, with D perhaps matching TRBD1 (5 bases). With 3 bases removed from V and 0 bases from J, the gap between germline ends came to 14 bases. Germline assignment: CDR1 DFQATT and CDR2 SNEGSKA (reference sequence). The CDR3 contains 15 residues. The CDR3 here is CSASLTGPMNTEAFF. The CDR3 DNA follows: TGCAGTGCTAGTTTAACAGGCCCCATGAACACTGAAGCTTTCTTT.

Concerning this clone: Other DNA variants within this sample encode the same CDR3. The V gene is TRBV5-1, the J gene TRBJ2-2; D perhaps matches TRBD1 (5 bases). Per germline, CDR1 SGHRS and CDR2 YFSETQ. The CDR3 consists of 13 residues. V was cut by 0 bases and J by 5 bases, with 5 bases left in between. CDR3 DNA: TGCGCCAGCAGCTTGGAGGGGACCGGGGAGCTGTTTTTT. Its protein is CASSLEGTGELFF.

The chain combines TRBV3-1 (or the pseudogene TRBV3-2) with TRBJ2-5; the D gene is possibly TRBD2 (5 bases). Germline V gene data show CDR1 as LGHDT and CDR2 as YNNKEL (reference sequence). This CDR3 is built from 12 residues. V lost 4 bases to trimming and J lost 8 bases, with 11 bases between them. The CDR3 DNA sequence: TGTGCCAGCAGCCCGGACGCGGGTACCCAGTACTTC. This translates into CASSPDAGTQYF.

This CDR3 reads CASSVGSLSGNTIYF. CDR3 coding DNA: TGTGCCAGCAGCGTAGGGTCCCTCTCTGGAAACACCATATATTTT. The V call is TRBV9, the J call TRBJ1-3; D remains unclear. CDR1 and CDR2 from the germline V gene are SGDLS and YYNGEE. CDR3 length equals 15 residues. Trimming removed 0 bases at V and 0 bases at J, with 7 bases between.